The next 7 T cell receptor beta chains were all read from a single sample in a study of shared clonotypes between healthy human individuals. Clones were sequenced by immunoSEQ multiplex PCR, and TCRdb holds only the in-frame ones, with some missing. The sample holds some 660,000 clones, around 73% seen once. The sequenced sample consisted of memory CD4+ T cells sorted from blood. Subset given: CD45RA-negative fraction. These receptors all come from a woman in her twenties or thirties in good health.

With regard to this clone: The sample contains more than one DNA sequence encoding this CDR3. DNA for the CDR3: TGTGCCAGCAGCTTAAGGCCGGGGAGCACAGATACGCAGTATTTT. As protein: CASSLRPGSTDTQYF. The V gene is TRBV7-3, the J gene TRBJ2-3; D might be TRBD2 (5 bases). Germline CDR1 is SGHTA and CDR2 is FQGTGA. The CDR3 is 15 amino acids. The V end lost 1 base, the J end lost 0 bases, and 8 bases lay between the germline ends.

The chain couples TRBV4-1 to TRBJ1-1; D is possibly TRBD1 (6 bases). Trimming took off 6 bases at V and 1 base at J, with 15 bases between the two ends. The CDR3 is made up of 15 amino acids. Germline V CDR1 and CDR2: MGHRA, YSYEKL. The CDR3 DNA is TGCGCCAGCAGGGACGGGACAATGTGGAACACTGAAGCTTTCTTT. Residues: CASRDGTMWNTEAFF.

This clone was seen only a few times. With a far larger clone one base away, a read error is the likely cause. This sample includes further DNA sequences coding for the same CDR3. The V call is TRBV5-1, the J call TRBJ1-3, with D perhaps TRBD1 (6 bases). The CDR3 is 14 amino acids. Trimming took off 0 bases at V and 4 bases at J, with 8 bases between the two ends. Germline V gene data show CDR1 as SGHRS and CDR2 as YFSETQ. CDR3 loop: CASSLGTAGNTIYF. In DNA form, the CDR3 reads TGCGCCAGCAGCTTGGGGACAGCCGGAAACACCATATATTTT. Full variable domain (rest looked up from reference TRBV5-1 and TRBJ1-3): KAGVTQTPRYLIKTRGQQVTLSCSPISGHRSVSWYQQTPGQGLQFLFEYFSETQRNKGNFPGRFSGRQFSNSRSEMNVSTLELGDSALYLCASSLGTAGNTIYFGEGSWLTVV.

V and J are TRBV7-2 and TRBJ2-7; a possible D gene is TRBD2 (5 bases). V lost 6 bases and J 7 bases, leaving 22 bases between the germline ends. The length of the CDR3 is 15 residues. Germline values: CDR1 SGHTA, CDR2 FQGNSA. The CDR3, as DNA: TGTGCCAGCAGAAACGCAGGACGTCTGGGAGATGAGCAGTACTTC. Residues: CASRNAGRLGDEQYF. Combining the CDR3 with reference TRBV7-2 and TRBJ2-7 gives the whole variable domain GAGVSQSPSNKVTEKGKDVELRCDPISGHTALYWYRQSLGQGLEFLIYFQGNSAPDKSGLPSDRFSAERTGGSVSTLTIQRTQQEDSAVYLCASRNAGRLGDEQYFGPGTRLTVT.

The chain is built from TRBV7-9 and TRBJ2-2; D is perhaps TRBD1 (6 bases). CDR1 and CDR2 from the germline V gene are SEHNR and FQNEAQ (reference sequence). The germline V and J ends were trimmed by 6 bases and 1 base, with 12 bases remaining between them. The CDR3 loop spans 15 amino acids. CDR3: CASRGGQQNTGELFF. CDR3 DNA sequence: TGTGCCAGCAGAGGGGGACAACAGAACACCGGGGAGCTGTTTTTT.

This clone showed up just once. The chain couples TRBV5-1 to TRBJ2-2, with TRBD1 matching 9 bases. V was pared by 2 bases and J by 6 bases, with 2 bases of the junction left unmatched. This CDR3 spans 14 amino acids. Germline V gene lookup returns CDR1 SGHRS and CDR2 YFSETQ. The CDR3 coding sequence is TGCGCCAGCAGCTTAGGACAGGGGTCCGGGGAGCTGTTTTTT. It encodes CASSLGQGSGELFF.

The genes are TRBV2 and TRBJ1-5, with D hard to call. Trimming left V 6 bases short and J 2 bases short, with 11 bases between. The CDR3 has 14 amino acids. Germline values: CDR1 SNHLY, CDR2 FYNNEI. The CDR3, as DNA: TGTGCCAGCAGGGCTCAAAGTGGCAATCAGCCCCAGCATTTT. Translation gives CASRAQSGNQPQHF.